This paragraph covers one T cell receptor (beta chain) sequence. The antigen is unknown. The cohort excluded patients with autoimmune disease history or systemic immunosuppression. This sample was included in a study of OX40 agonist ivuxolimab in advanced cancers. This table comes from immunoSEQ multiplex PCR, and its TCRdb copy is limited to in-frame clones, with some not included. The data show more than 80,000 clones, with about 89% seen just once and under 2% held by the top ten. The germline V gene encodes CDR1 MNHNS and CDR2 SASEGT. The CDR3 has 16 amino acids. The V gene lost 3 bases and the J gene lost 4 bases, with 18 bases spanning the gap. General study results and limits: Normalized T-cell clonal expansion was also low in some nonresponders. The average count of expanded clones was higher among CD8+ T cells than among CD4+.

The clonotype originates from an adult with an advanced solid tumor such as melanoma, head and neck, liver or kidney cancer. Material: CD4+ or CD8+ T cells sorted from blood, obtained in a trial of the OX40 agonist ivuxolimab. The chain joins TRBV6-1 to TRBJ1-2, with D maybe TRBD1 (5 bases). This chain's CDR3 is CASSEVFMGGGYGYTF. CDR3 DNA sequence: TGTGCCAGCAGTGAGGTCTTTATGGGGGGAGGCTATGGCTACACCTTC.